This entry concerns a single TCR beta chain. What it recognizes is unknown. This entry belongs to a study of T cell responses to AZD1222 COVID-19 vaccine. General study points: Repertoire sampling occurred only after the peak T cell response. Females made up more of the donors, who were largely white British, and clonal diversity may have come out too low. Following two doses of AZD1222, Spike-specific TCR breadth and depth rose. There were vaccine-associated CD4 TCRs across spike, dominant at 160-218 and 743-854.

Sequencing used immunoSEQ multiplex PCR; TCRdb keeps in-frame clones, though not all of them. Altogether around 140,000 clones are present, around 84% being singletons, with the ten largest covering about 5.4%. The receptor comes from an adult who received the AZD1222 COVID-19 vaccine. The specimen was peripheral blood, collected 28 days after the second AZD1222 dose.

In DNA form, the CDR3 reads TGTGCCAGCAGTGAGCTGTACCAAGAGACCCAGTACTTC. This encodes CASSELYQETQYF. This chain links TRBV2 with TRBJ2-5; D gene uncertain. Deletions cut 3 bases from V and 0 bases from J, with 5 bases between. Germline V gene data show CDR1 as SNHLY and CDR2 as FYNNEI. CDR3 length equals 13 residues.